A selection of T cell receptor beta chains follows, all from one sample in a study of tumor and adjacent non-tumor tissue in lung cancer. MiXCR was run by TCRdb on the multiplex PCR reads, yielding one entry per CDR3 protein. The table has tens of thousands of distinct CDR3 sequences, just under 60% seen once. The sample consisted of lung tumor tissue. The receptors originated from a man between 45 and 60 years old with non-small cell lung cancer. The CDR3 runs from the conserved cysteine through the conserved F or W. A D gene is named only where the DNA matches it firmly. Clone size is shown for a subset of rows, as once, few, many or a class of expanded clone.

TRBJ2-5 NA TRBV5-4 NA CASSSEWDEETQCF TGTGCCAGCAGCTCGGAGTGGGATGAAGAGACCCAGTGCTTC
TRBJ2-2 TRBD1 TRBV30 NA CAWVGQGMTGELFF TGTGCCTGGGTGGGACAGGGGATGACCGGGGAGCTGTTTTTT
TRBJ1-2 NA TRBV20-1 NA CSTVERSNYGYTF TGCAGTACTGTAGAGAGAAGTAACTATGGCTACACCTTC
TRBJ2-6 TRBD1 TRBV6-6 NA CASRTGFSGTNVLTF TGTGCCAGCAGGACAGGGTTCTCTGGGACCAACGTCCTGACTTTC
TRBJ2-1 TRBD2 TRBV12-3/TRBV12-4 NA CASSQSGSRYNEQFF TGTGCCAGCAGCCAAAGCGGGAGCCGTTACAATGAGCAGTTCTTC
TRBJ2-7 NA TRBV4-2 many CASSQQPGPYEQYF TGTGCCAGCAGCCAACAACCTGGGCCCTACGAGCAGTACTTC
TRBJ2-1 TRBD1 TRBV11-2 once CASSSDRGCYNEQFF TGTGCCAGTAGCTCGGACAGGGGCTGCTACAATGAGCAGTTCTTC
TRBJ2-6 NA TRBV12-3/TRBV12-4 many CASTNREAGANVLTF TGTGCCAGCACCAACAGGGAGGCTGGGGCCAACGTCCTGACTTTC
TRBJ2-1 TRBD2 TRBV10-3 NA CAIRLGLAGNDQFF TGTGCCATCAGACTGGGACTAGCGGGCAATGACCAGTTCTTC
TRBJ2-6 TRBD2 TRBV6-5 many CASSSIGLAGVGGANVLTF TGTGCCAGCAGCTCGATTGGACTAGCGGGGGTCGGAGGGGCCAACGTCCTGACTTTC
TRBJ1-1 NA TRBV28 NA CASTTLLVITEAFF TGTGCCAGCACCACCCTCTTAGTTATCACTGAAGCTTTCTTT
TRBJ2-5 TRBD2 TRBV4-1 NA CASSHPSGGEEAQYF TGTGCCAGCAGCCACCCTAGCGGGGGGGAAGAGGCCCAGTACTTC
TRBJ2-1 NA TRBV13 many CASSSMIVGPNEQFF TGTGCCAGCAGCTCGATGATCGTGGGACCCAATGAGCAGTTCTTC
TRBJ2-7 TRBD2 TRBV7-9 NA CASSFSGSFDEQYF TGTGCCAGCAGCTTTAGCGGGAGCTTCGACGAGCAGTACTTC
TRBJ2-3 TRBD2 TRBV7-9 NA CASPISGGQDTQYF TGTGCCAGCCCGATTAGCGGGGGGCAGGATACGCAGTATTTT
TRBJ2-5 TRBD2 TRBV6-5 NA CTSSLAGGGETQYF TGTACCAGCTCTTTAGCGGGCGGGGGAGAGACCCAGTACTTT
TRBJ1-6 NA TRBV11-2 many CASSLEGGTSYNSPLHF TGTGCCAGCAGCCTCGAGGGGGGTACCTCCTATAATTCACCCCTCCACTTT
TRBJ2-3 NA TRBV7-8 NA CASWSGPNTGTQYF TGTGCCAGTTGGTCGGGTCCAAACACAGGTACGCAGTATTTT
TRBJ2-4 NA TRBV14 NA CASSQDLVKNIHYF TGTGCAAGCAGCCAAGATCTGGTCAAAAACATTCACTACTTC
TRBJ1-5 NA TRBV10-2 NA CASSLSGGAGTQHF TGCGCCAGCAGCCTTAGCGGGGGCGCAGGTACGCAGCATTTT
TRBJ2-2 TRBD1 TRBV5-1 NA CASSRTGYTGKLFF TGCGCCAGCAGCCGGACAGGGTACACCGGGAAGCTGTTTTTT
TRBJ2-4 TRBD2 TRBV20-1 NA CSAPIAGAKNIQYF TGCAGTGCTCCAATAGCGGGGGCCAAAAACATTCAGTACTTC
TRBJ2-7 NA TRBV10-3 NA CAATGTGSHEQYF TGTGCCGCCACCGGGACTGGATCCCACGAGCAGTACTTC
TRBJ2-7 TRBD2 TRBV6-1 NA CAVSPVAGSSYEQYF TGTGCCGTCAGTCCCGTAGCGGGGAGCTCCTACGAGCAGTACTTC
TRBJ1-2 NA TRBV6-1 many CASSGQLNYGYTF TGTGCCAGCAGTGGACAGCTCAACTATGGCTACACCTTC
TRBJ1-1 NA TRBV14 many CASSEEARGTEAFF TGTGCCAGCAGCGAAGAGGCGCGGGGCACTGAAGCTTTCTTT
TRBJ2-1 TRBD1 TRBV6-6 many CASESGTGPRNEQFF TGTGCCAGCGAATCCGGGACAGGGCCCAGGAATGAGCAGTTCTTC
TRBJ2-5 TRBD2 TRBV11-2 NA CASSPWGGVPETQYF TGTGCCAGTAGCCCCTGGGGGGGGGTCCCAGAGACCCAGTACTTC
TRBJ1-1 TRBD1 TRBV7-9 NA CASSLGPTGETEAFF TGTGCCAGCAGCTTAGGCCCGACAGGGGAGACTGAAGCTTTCTTT
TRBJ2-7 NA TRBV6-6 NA CASSGRLFGEQYF TGTGCCAGCAGTGGACGTCTCTTTGGCGAGCAGTACTTT
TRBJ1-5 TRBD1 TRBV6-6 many CASSSWDRGLYSNQPQHF TGTGCCAGCAGTTCGTGGGACAGGGGACTATATAGCAATCAGCCCCAGCATTTT
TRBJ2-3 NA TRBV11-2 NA CASSLGHRTDMQYF TGTGCTAGCAGCTTAGGGCACCGCACAGATATGCAATATTTT
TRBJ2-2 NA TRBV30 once CAWSTRDYTGELLF TGTGCCTGGAGTACAAGGGATTACACCGGGGAGCTGCTTTTT
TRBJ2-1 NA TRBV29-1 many CSVIRIAVYNEQFF TGCAGCGTCATTCGGATAGCGGTATACAATGAGCAGTTCTTC
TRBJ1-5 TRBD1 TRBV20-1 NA CSAREPGTASNQPQHF TGCAGTGCTAGAGAACCCGGGACAGCGAGCAATCAGCCCCAGCATTTT
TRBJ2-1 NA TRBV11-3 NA CVSSASYRDEQIF TGTGTCAGTAGCGCTAGCTACAGGGATGAGCAGATCTTC
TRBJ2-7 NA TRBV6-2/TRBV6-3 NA CANSKAREQYF TGTGCCAACAGTAAGGCCAGGGAGCAGTACTTC
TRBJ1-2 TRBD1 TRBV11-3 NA CASSNRRQGTRGYIF TGTGCCAGCAGCAACCGAAGACAGGGAACCCGTGGCTACATCTTC
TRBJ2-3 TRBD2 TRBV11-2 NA CASSFSSGTTTRYF TGTGCCAGCAGCTTCTCTAGCGGAACGACGACGCGGTATTTT